This TCR beta chain was identified in a study of early T cells in non-severe SARS-CoV-2 infection. Whole-study context: Sequencing targeted bulk RNA from unsorted whole blood, leaving chains unpaired.

This CDR3 has 14 amino acids. CDR1 and CDR2 (germline): MNHEY, SMNVEV (reference sequence). The V gene lost 8 bases and the J gene lost 0 bases, with 10 bases spanning the gap. This clonotype was seen repeatedly, ten times or more. Researchers tagged individual cDNA molecules with unique molecular identifiers. TCRdb called the 5' RACE reads again in MiXCR, with one record for every CDR3 protein. The sample consists of approximately 63,000 distinct CDR3 sequences, roughly 5.7% of them appearing once. The rearrangement links TRBV27 to TRBJ2-2; D not resolved. This receptor was obtained from an adult who was a healthcare worker with PCR-confirmed SARS-CoV-2 infection or an uninfected control (not recorded which). The sample here was whole blood, taken at baseline. The CDR3 coding sequence is TGTGCCAGCCGCTTGGCCACGAACACCGGGGAGCTGTTTTTT. Encoded protein: CASRLATNTGELFF.